These 12 T cell receptor beta chains came from one sample sequenced in a study of T cell responses to AZD1222 COVID-19 vaccine. The method was immunoSEQ multiplex PCR; TCRdb's version includes in-frame clones alone and lacks a portion of them. The repertoire holds approximately 70,000 clones, with roughly 80% as singletons. The sample in question was peripheral blood, obtained on day 0 of AZD1222 vaccination. Every receptor here comes from an adult in good health.

This clone was seen a few times. This chain joins TRBV5-5 and TRBJ1-3, with no clear D. The V end was cut by 4 bases, the J end by 0 bases, with 14 bases between. The CDR3 is 16 amino acids. The V gene's germline CDR1 is SGHKS and CDR2 YYEKEE (reference sequence). CDR3 nucleotide sequence: TGTGCCAGCAGCCGGTCCGGTATTTCCTCTGGAAACACCATATATTTT. Residues: CASSRSGISSGNTIYF.

This clone was counted a few times. V is TRBV27 and J is TRBJ1-5; the D is unclear. From germline, CDR1 is MNHEY and CDR2 SMNVEV (reference sequence). V lost 3 bases and J lost 3, with 12 bases in between. The CDR3 loop spans 15 amino acids. The CDR3 spells CASSLGRPNNQPQHF. CDR3 bases: TGTGCCAGCAGTTTGGGGAGACCAAACAATCAGCCCCAGCATTTT.

V gene TRBV9 combines with J gene TRBJ2-7; no clear D gene. The CDR3 spans 13 residues. Trimming left V 5 bases short and J 0 bases short, with 9 bases between. Germline CDR1 reads SGDLS; CDR2 reads YYNGEE. The DNA for the CDR3 is TGTGCCAGCAGTGACAAGAGCTCCTACGAGCAGTACTTC. Translation gives CASSDKSSYEQYF.

The chain recombines TRBV3-1 (or the pseudogene TRBV3-2) with TRBJ2-1, with D maybe TRBD2 (6 bases). The CDR3 runs 14 residues. Germline-derived CDR1 and CDR2 are LGHDT and YNNKEL (reference sequence). Trimming left V 6 bases short and J 0 bases short, with 9 bases between. The DNA for the CDR3 is TGTGCCAGCAGAGGGACTGGCTCCTACAATGAGCAGTTCTTC. It translates to CASRGTGSYNEQFF.

This chain joins TRBV9 and TRBJ2-7, with D perhaps TRBD1 or TRBD2 (5 bases each). The CDR3 is made up of 15 amino acids. Per germline, CDR1 SGDLS and CDR2 YYNGEE. V dropped 4 bases and J dropped 0 bases, with 14 bases sitting between them. CDR3 loop: CASSLTGTVSYEQYF. The CDR3 coding sequence is TGTGCCAGCAGCCTAACCGGGACGGTCTCCTACGAGCAGTACTTC.

The rearrangement links TRBV19 to TRBJ1-1; possible D gene TRBD1, 5 bases. V lost 2 bases and J 5 bases, leaving 15 bases between the germline ends. CDR3 size: 15 residues. Per germline, CDR1 LNHDA and CDR2 SQIVND (reference sequence). Here the CDR3 reads CASSITGSGVTEAFF. CDR3 nucleotide sequence: TGTGCCAGTAGTATAACAGGTTCTGGAGTTACTGAAGCTTTCTTT.

The chain uses TRBV30 and TRBJ1-2; D unresolved. CDR3 length equals 12 residues. V lost 1 base, J lost 3 bases, and 6 bases lay in between. Germline CDR1 and CDR2: GTSNPN and SVGIG (reference sequence). As DNA, the CDR3 is TGTGCCTGGAGTGCGTGGGACTATGGCTACACCTTC. Protein sequence: CAWSAWDYGYTF.

A note on this clone: The same CDR3 also results from other DNA sequences found in this sample. The gene calls are TRBV9 and TRBJ2-7; 8 nucleotides line up with TRBD1. The germline CDR1 and CDR2 sequences are SGDLS and YYNGEE. V dropped 0 bases and J dropped 2; count of bases not matched to a gene: 4. The CDR3 has 15 residues. CDR3 coding DNA: TGTGCCAGCAGCGTAGCAGGACAGGGACCCTACGAGCAGTACTTC. Translating it yields CASSVAGQGPYEQYF. Variable domain in full (rest from reference TRBV9 and TRBJ2-7): DSGVTQTPKHLITATGQRVTLRCSPRSGDLSVYWYQQSLDQGLQFLIQYYNGEERAKGNILERFSAQQFPDLHSELNLSSLELGDSALYFCASSVAGQGPYEQYFGPGTRLTVT.

This chain joins TRBV7-6 and TRBJ2-2; maybe TRBD2 (6 bases). This CDR3 region has 16 residues. Trimming cost V 5 bases and J 6 bases, with 19 bases left between them. CDR1 is SGHVS and CDR2 is FNYEAQ in the germline V gene. CDR3 nucleotide sequence: TGTGCCAGCAGCCCTAGGGGACTGGGAGAACCCGGGGAGCTGTTTTTT. Translation: CASSPRGLGEPGELFF.

Notes on this clone: A read error may produce the germline difference seen at one junction end. The chain links TRBV19 to TRBJ1-2; 8 positions agree with TRBD1. The CDR3 length is 16 residues. The V gene's germline CDR1 is LNHDA and CDR2 SQIVND (reference sequence). The CDR3 loop reads CASSNPRQGKNYGYTF. The CDR3 bases are TGTGCCAGCAGTAACCCACGACAGGGGAAAAACTATGGCTACACCTTC. Full variable domain (outside the CDR3, taken from reference TRBV19 and TRBJ1-2): DGGITQSPKYLFRKEGQNVTLSCEQNLNHDAMYWYRQDPGQGLRLIYYSQIVNDFQKGDIAEGYSVSREKKESFPLTVTSAQKNPTAFYLCASSNPRQGKNYGYTFGSGTRLTVV.

The gene calls are TRBV28 and TRBJ1-1; no clear D gene. The CDR3 loop spans 13 amino acids. Germline V gene sequence: CDR1 MDHEN, CDR2 SYDVKM. V lost 1 base to trimming and J lost 3 bases, with 6 bases between them. The CDR3 DNA sequence: TGTGCCAGCAGTTTATTGTACCACACTGAAGCTTTCTTT. This sequence encodes CASSLLYHTEAFF.

V and J are TRBV30 and TRBJ1-6; D is uncertain. V lost 2 bases, J lost 14 bases, and 25 bases lay in between. The CDR3 extends over 16 amino acids. Germline V gene data show CDR1 as GTSNPN and CDR2 as SVGIG (reference sequence). In DNA, the CDR3 is TGTGCCTGGAGTCCTATTGGACGGATCCCAGGTTGGACCCTCCACTTT. This translates into CAWSPIGRIPGWTLHF.